This entry is about one T cell receptor beta chain. This entry comes from a study of T cell responses to AZD1222 COVID-19 vaccine. Background on the study: Second-dose groups at about 4 or about 12 weeks were pooled.

TCRdb's copy holds only in-frame clones and misses some; the assay was immunoSEQ multiplex PCR. Here the sample spans approximately 85,000 clones, about 86% being singletons. There are 13 residues in the CDR3. V lost 0 bases to trimming and J lost 7 bases; unmatched junction nucleotides: 2. Germline-derived CDR1 and CDR2 are MNHEY and SVGAGI. Specimen: peripheral blood, collected on day 0 of AZD1222 vaccination. The V call is TRBV6-5, the J call TRBJ1-1; 7 positions agree with TRBD1. The TCR sequence derives from an adult in good health. The CDR3 protein is CASSYSGTVEAFF. Here the CDR3 DNA reads TGTGCCAGCAGTTACTCCGGGACAGTTGAAGCTTTCTTT.